The present T cell receptor beta chain was sequenced within a study of early T cells in non-severe SARS-CoV-2 infection listed by TCRdb under 2021. Broadly, across the study: TCR sequencing used bulk RNA from unsorted whole blood, so alpha and beta chains could not be paired. Paper-wide results and their limitations: Matching against VDJdb was skewed toward anti-spike CD8 responses, likely underestimated virus-specific expansions, and missed private and CD4 specificities.

The study was a case-control design nested within a healthcare worker cohort in London, UK, with weekly nasopharyngeal swab PCR tests and blood sampling. Between 23 and 31 March 2020, the week of the UK lockdown, healthcare workers were enrolled and then followed up weekly for as long as 16 weeks. The library was prepared using 5' RACE. Instrument on record: NextSeq 500. The TCR library protocol attached unique molecular identifiers to individual cDNA molecules to correct for sequencing error and PCR bias. Both TCR alpha and beta chains were sequenced, and tight co-correlation was observed between alpha and beta sequence abundances in each sample. The original methods were these. V gene, J gene and CDR3 annotation of TCR sequences was performed with Decombinator V4. Expanded TCRs were defined as changing significantly between any two time points under a Poisson model with p below 0.0001. TCR abundances were normalised to the total number of TCRs sequenced in each sample and reported as counts per million. MAIT TCRs were defined by TRAV1-2 paired with TRAJ12, TRAJ20 or TRAJ33, and iNKT TCRs by TRAV10 paired with TRAJ18. VDJdb, accessed on 1 November 2021, was searched for TCRs annotated for CMV, EBV and SARS-CoV-2, and TCRs annotated for more than one antigen were excluded. TCRdb itself trimmed the public reads at Q25 with fastp, ran MiXCR and retained productive beta chains. Rows are combined by CDR3 protein, so each entry shows the most common genes and DNA. TCRdb, not the original authors, processed these V and J calls. The sample has some 32,000 distinct CDR3 sequences on record, around 6.6% of them singletons. Together, the top ten hold about 36% of the sample.

Concerning this clonotype itself: What antigen it recognizes has not been identified. One base away there is no much larger clone; base qualities are not given.

V is shortened by 4 bases, J by 0 bases, and the region joining them spans 12 bases. Its CDR3 holds 16 amino acids, cysteine through phenylalanine. Just the 48-base CDR3 DNA is kept, in frame starting at base 1. CDR1 LGHNA and CDR2 YNFKEQ were looked up in the germline V gene. This chain joins TRBV4-2 to TRBJ1-4; the D gene is unclear. This TCR came from an adult who was a healthcare worker with PCR-confirmed SARS-CoV-2 infection or an uninfected control (not recorded which). Sequencing was done on a sample of whole blood. The CDR3 protein sequence reads: CASSPYEGATNEKLFF. The DNA is TGTGCCAGCAGCCCCTATGAGGGTGCAACTAATGAAAAACTGTTTTTT.